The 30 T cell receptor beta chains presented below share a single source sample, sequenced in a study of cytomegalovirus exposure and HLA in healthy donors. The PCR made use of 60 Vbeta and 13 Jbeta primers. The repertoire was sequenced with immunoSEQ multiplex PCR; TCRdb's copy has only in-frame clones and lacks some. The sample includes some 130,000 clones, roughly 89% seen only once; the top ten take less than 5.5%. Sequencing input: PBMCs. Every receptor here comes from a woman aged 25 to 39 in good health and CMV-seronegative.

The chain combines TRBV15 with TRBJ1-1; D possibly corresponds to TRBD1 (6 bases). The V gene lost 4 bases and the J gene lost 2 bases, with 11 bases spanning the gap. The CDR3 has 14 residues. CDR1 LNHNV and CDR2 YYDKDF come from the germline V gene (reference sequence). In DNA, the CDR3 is TGTGCCACCAGCATAGACAGGTCCAACACTGAAGCTTTCTTT. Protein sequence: CATSIDRSNTEAFF.

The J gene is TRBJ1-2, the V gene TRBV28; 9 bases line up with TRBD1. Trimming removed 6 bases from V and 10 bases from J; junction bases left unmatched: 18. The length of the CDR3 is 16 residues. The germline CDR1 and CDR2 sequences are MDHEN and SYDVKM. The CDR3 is CASSPPGQGKKDPYTF. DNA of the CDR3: TGTGCCAGCAGCCCTCCGGGACAGGGTAAGAAGGATCCCTACACCTTC.

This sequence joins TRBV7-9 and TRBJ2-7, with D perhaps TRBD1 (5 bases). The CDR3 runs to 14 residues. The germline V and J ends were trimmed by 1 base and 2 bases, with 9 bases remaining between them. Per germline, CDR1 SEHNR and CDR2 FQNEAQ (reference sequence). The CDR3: CASSLVSGPYEQYF. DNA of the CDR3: TGTGCCAGCAGCTTAGTGTCAGGGCCCTACGAGCAGTACTTC.

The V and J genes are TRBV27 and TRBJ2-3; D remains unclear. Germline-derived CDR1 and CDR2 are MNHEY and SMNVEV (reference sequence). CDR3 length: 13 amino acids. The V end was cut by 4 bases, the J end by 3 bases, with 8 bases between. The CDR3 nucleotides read TGTGCCAGCAGTTCGGTAATAACAGATACGCAGTATTTT. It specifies CASSSVITDTQYF.

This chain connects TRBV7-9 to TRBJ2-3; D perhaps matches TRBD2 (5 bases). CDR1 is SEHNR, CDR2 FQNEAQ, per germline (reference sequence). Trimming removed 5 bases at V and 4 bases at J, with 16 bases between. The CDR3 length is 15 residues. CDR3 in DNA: TGTGCCAGCAGCCTTCTTATCAAGGGAGCAGATACGCAGTATTTT. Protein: CASSLLIKGADTQYF.

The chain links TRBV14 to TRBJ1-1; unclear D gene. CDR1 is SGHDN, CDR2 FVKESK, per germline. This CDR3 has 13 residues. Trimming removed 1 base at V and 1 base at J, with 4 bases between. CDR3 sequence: CASSQVQNTEAFF. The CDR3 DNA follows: TGTGCCAGCAGCCAAGTACAGAACACTGAAGCTTTCTTT.

CDR3 coding DNA: TGTGCCAGCAGTTCGGGACAGGGGAACACTGAAGCTTTCTTT. Translation gives CASSSGQGNTEAFF. The chain has TRBV6-1 and TRBJ1-1, with 9 bases matching TRBD1. The length of the CDR3 is 14 residues. J lost 1 base, V lost 5 bases, and 2 bases had no gene match. Germline CDR1 and CDR2: MNHNS and SASEGT.

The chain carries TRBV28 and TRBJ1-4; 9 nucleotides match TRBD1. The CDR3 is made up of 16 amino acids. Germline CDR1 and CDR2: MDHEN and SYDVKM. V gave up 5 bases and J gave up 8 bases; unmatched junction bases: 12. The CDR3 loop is CASSLLAGTGSEKLFF. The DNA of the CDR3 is TGTGCCAGCAGTCTGCTGGCCGGGACAGGGAGCGAAAAACTGTTTTTT.

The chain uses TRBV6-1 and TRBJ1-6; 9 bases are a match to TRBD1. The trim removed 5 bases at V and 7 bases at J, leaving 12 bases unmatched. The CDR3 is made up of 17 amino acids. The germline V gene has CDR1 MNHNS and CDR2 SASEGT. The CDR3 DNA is TGTGCCAGCAGTAAAGGAGCGACAGGGGGTAGGAATTCACCCCTCCACTTT. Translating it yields CASSKGATGGRNSPLHF.

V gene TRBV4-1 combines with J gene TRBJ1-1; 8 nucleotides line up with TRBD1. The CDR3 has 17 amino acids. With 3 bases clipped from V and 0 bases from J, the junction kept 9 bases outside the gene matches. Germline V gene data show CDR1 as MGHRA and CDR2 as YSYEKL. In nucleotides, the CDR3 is TGCGCCAGCAGCCAGACAACAGGGGGGGTTATGAACACTGAAGCTTTCTTT. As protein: CASSQTTGGVMNTEAFF.

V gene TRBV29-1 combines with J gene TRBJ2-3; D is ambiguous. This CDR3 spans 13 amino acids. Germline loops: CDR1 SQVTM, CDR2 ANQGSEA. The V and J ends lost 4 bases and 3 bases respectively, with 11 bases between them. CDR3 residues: CSVGRRLTDTQYF. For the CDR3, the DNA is TGCAGCGTTGGGAGAAGGCTGACAGATACGCAGTATTTT.

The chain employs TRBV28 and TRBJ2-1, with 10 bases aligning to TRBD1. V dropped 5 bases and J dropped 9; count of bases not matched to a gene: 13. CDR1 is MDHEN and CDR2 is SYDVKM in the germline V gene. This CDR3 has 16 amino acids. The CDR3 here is CASSGRTGGKVLEQFF. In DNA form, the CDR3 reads TGTGCCAGCAGTGGACGGACAGGGGGGAAGGTGCTTGAGCAGTTCTTC.

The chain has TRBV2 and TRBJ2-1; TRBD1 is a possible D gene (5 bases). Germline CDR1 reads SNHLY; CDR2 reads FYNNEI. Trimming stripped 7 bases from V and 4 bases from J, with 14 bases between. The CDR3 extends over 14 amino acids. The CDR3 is CASKWGYQYNEQFF. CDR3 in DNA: TGTGCCAGCAAGTGGGGCTATCAATACAATGAGCAGTTCTTC.

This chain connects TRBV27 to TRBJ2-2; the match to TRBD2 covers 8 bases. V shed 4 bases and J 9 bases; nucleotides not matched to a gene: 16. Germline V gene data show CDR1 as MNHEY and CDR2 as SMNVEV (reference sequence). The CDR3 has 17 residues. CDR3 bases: TGTGCCAGCAGTTCCCCCTCCTTAACGGGGGGGTACCGGGAGCTGTTTTTT. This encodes CASSSPSLTGGYRELFF.

The CDR3: CASSFERGGSGELFF. The CDR3 DNA is TGTGCCAGCAGCTTTGAAAGGGGAGGTAGCGGGGAGCTGTTTTTT. The chain is built from TRBV7-3 and TRBJ2-2, with D maybe TRBD2 (6 bases). Trimming left V 3 bases short and J 7 bases short, with 15 bases between. Germline CDR1 and CDR2: SGHTA and FQGTGA. CDR3 length: 15 amino acids.

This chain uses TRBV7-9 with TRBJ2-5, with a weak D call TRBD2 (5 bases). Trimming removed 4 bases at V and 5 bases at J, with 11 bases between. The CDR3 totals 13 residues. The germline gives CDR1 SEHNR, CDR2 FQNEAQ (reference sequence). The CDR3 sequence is CASSSPLAETQYF. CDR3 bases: TGTGCCAGCAGCTCACCGCTAGCCGAGACCCAGTACTTC.

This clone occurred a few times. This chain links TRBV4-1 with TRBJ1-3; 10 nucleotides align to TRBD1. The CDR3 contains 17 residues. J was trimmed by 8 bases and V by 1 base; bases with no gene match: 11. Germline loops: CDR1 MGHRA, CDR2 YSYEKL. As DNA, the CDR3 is TGCGCCAGCAGCCAAGCCGGGACAGGGGCGAACAGGGACACCATATATTTT. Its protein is CASSQAGTGANRDTIYF.

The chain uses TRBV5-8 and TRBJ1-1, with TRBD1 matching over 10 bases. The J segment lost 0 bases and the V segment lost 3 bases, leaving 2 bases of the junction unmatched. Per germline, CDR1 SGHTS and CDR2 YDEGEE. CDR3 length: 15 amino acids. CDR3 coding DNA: TGTGCCAGCAGCTGGGGGACAGGGGTGAACACTGAAGCTTTCTTT. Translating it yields CASSWGTGVNTEAFF.

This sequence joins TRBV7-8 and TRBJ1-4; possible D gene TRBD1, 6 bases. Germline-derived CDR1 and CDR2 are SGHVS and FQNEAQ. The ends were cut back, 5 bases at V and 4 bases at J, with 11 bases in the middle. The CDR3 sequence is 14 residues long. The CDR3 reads CASSPDSYNEKLFF. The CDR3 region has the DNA TGTGCCAGCAGCCCGGACAGTTATAATGAAAAACTGTTTTTT.

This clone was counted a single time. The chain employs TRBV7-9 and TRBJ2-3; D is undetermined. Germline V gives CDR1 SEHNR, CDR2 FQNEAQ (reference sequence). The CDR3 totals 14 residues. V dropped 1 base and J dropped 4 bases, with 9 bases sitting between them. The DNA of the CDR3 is TGTGCCAGCAGCTTAGGTAGTCTACCAGATACGCAGTATTTT. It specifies CASSLGSLPDTQYF.

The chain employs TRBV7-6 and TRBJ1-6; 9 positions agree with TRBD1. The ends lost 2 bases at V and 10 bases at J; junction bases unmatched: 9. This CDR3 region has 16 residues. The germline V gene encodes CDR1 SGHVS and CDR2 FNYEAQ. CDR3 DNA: TGTGCCAGCAGCTTATTATACAGGGGGCGACCGTCACCCCTCCACTTT. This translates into CASSLLYRGRPSPLHF. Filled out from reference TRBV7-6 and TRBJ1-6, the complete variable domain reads GAGVSQSPRYKVTKRGQDVALRCDPISGHVSLYWYRQALGQGPEFLTYFNYEAQQDKSGLPNDRFSAERPEGSISTLTIQRTEQRDSAMYRCASSLLYRGRPSPLHFGNGTRLTVT.

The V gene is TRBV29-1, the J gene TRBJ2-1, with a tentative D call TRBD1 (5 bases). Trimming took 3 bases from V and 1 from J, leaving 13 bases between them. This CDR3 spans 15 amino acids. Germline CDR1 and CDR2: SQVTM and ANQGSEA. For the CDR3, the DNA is TGCAGCGTTGAGGGCAGGGCAGGGTCCTACAATGAGCAGTTCTTC. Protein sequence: CSVEGRAGSYNEQFF.

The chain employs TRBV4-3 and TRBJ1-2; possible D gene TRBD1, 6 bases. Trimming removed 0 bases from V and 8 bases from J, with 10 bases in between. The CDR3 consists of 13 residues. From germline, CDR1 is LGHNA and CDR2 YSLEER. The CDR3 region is CASSQDRGSGYTF. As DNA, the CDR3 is TGCGCCAGCAGCCAAGACAGGGGAAGCGGCTACACCTTC.

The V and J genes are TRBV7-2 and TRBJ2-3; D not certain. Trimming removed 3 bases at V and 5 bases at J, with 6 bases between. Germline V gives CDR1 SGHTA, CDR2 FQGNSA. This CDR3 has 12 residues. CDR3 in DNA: TGTGCCAGCAGCTTTATCCGAGATACGCAGTATTTT. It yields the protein CASSFIRDTQYF.

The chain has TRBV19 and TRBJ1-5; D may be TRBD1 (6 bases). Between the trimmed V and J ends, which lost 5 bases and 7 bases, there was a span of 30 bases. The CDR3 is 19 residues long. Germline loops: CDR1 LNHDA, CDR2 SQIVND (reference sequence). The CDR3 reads CASSVTIWSGRGLVQPQHF. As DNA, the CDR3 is TGTGCCAGTAGTGTCACAATATGGTCCGGGCGGGGGCTGGTACAGCCCCAGCATTTT.

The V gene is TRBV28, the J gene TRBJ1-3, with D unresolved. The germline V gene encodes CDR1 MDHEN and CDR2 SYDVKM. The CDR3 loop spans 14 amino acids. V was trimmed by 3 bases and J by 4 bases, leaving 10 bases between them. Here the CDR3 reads CASSFKSSGNTIYF. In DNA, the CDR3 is TGTGCCAGCAGTTTTAAGAGTTCCGGAAACACCATATATTTT.

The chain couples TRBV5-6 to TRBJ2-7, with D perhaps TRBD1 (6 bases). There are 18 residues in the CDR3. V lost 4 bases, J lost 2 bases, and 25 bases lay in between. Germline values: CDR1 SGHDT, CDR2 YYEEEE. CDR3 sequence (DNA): TGTGCCAGCAGCCCTCCGGACAGATCGCAAGGAGAAACCTACGAGCAGTACTTC. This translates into CASSPPDRSQGETYEQYF.

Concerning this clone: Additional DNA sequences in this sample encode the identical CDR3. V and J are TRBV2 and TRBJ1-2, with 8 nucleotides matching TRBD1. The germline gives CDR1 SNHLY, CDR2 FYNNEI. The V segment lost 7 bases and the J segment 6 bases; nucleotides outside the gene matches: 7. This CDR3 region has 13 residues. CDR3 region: CASNLDRGDGYTF. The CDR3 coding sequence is TGTGCCAGCAATCTCGACAGGGGCGATGGCTACACCTTC.

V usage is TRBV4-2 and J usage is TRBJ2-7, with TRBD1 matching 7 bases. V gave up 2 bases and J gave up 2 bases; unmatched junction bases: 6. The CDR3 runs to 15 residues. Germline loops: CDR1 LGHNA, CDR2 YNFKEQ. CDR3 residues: CASSQHRDRTYEQYF. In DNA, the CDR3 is TGTGCCAGCAGCCAACACCGGGACAGAACCTACGAGCAGTACTTC.

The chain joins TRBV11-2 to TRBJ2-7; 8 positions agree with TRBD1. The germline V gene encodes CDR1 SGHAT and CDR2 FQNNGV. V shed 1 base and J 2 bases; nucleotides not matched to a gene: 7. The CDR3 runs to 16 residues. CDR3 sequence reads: CASSLGPGQAAYEQYF. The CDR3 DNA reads TGTGCCAGCAGCTTAGGTCCGGGACAGGCGGCCTACGAGCAGTACTTC.